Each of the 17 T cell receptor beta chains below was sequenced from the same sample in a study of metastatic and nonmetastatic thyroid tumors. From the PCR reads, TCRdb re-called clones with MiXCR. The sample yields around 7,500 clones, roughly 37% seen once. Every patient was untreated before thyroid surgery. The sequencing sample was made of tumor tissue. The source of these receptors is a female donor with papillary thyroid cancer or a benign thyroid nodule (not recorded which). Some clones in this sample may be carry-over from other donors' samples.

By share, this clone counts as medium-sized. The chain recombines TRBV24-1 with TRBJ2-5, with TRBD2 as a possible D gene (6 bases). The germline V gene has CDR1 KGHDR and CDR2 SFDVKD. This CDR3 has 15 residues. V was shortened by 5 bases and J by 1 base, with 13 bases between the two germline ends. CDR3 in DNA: TGTGCCACCAGTGGCGCGGGGACGGGCCAAGAGACCCAGTACTTC. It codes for CATSGAGTGQETQYF.

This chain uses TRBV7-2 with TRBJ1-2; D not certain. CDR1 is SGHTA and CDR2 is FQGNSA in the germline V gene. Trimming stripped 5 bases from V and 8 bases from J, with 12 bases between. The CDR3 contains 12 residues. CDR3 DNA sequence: TGTGCCAGCAGCCCACCCCCCCGGGGCTACACCTTC. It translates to CASSPPPRGYTF.

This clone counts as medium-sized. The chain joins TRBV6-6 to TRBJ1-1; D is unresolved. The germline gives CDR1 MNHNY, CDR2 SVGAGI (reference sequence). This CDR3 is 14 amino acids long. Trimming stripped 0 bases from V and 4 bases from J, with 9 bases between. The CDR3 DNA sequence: TGTGCCAGCAGTTACTCGGGCTACTCCACTGAAGCTTTCTTT. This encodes CASSYSGYSTEAFF.

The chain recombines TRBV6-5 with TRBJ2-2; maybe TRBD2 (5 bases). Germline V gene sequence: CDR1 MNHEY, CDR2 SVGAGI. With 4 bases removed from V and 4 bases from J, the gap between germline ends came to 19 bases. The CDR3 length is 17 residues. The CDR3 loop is CASSSRSRTGPTGELFF. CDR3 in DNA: TGTGCCAGCAGTTCCAGAAGCCGGACTGGACCCACCGGGGAGCTGTTTTTT.

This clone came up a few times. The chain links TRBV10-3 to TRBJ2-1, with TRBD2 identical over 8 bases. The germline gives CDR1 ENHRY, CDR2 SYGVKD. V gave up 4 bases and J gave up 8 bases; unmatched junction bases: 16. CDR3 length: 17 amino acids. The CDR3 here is CAISGKDSGRALDEQFF. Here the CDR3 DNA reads TGTGCCATCAGTGGGAAGGATTCCGGGAGGGCCTTAGATGAGCAGTTCTTC.

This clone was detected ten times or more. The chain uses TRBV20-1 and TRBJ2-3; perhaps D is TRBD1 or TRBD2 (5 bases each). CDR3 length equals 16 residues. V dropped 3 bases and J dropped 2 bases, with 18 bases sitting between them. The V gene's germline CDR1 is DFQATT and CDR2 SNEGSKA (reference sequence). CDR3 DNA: TGCAGTGCTAGGGATCGTGTGGGACCGATCACAGATACGCAGTATTTT. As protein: CSARDRVGPITDTQYF.

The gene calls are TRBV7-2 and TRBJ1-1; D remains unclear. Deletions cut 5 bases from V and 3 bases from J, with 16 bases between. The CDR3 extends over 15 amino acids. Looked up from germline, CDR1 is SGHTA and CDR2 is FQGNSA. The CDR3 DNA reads TGTGCCAGCAGCCGTAGGGCGGGGATGGACACTGAAGCTTTCTTT. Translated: CASSRRAGMDTEAFF. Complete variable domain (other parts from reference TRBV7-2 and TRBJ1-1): GAGVSQSPSNKVTEKGKDVELRCDPISGHTALYWYRQSLGQGLEFLIYFQGNSAPDKSGLPSDRFSAERTGGSVSTLTIQRTQQEDSAVYLCASSRRAGMDTEAFFGQGTRLTVV.

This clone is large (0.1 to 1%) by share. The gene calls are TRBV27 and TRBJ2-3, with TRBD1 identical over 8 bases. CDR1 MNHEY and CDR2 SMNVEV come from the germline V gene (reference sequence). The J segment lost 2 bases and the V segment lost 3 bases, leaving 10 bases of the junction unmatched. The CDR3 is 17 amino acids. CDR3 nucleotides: TGTGCCAGCAGTTTTACCCGGACAGGGAAATTCACAGATACGCAGTATTTT. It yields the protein CASSFTRTGKFTDTQYF.

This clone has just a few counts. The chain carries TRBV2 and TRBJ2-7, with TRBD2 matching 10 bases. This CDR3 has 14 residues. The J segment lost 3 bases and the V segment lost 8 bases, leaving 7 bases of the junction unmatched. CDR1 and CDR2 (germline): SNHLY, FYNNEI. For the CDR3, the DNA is TGTGCCAGCCAACTAGCGGGAAAGAGCTACGAGCAGTACTTC. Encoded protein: CASQLAGKSYEQYF.

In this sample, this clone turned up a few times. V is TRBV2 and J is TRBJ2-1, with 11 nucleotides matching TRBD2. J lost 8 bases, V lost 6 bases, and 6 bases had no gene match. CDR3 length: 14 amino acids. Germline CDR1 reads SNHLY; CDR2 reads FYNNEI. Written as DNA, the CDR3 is TGTGCCAGCAGAACTAGCGGGAGTTCCGATGAGCAGTTCTTC. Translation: CASRTSGSSDEQFF.

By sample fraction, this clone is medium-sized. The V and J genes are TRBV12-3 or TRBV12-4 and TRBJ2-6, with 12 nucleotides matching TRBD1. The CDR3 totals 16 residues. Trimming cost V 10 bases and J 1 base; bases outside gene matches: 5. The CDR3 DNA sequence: TGTGCCAACGTGGGACAGGGGGCTTCTGGGGCCAACGTCCTGACTTTC. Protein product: CANVGQGASGANVLTF.

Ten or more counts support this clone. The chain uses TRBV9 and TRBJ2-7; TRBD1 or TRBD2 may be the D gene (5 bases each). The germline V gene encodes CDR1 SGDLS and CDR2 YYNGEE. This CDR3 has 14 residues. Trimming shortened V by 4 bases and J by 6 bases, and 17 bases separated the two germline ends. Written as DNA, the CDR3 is TGTGCCAGCAGCAAGCGAGATACAGGACTCGAGCAGTACTTC. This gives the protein CASSKRDTGLEQYF.

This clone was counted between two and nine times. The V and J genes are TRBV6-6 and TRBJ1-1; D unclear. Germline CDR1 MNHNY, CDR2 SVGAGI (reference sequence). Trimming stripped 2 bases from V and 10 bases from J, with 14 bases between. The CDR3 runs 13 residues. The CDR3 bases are TGTGCCAGCAGTTACACCGAGTTGCAGGCAGCTTTCTTT. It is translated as CASSYTELQAAFF.

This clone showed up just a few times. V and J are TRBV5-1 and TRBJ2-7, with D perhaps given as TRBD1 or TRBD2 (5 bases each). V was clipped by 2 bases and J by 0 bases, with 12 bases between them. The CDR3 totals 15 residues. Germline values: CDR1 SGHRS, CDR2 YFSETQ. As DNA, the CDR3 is TGCGCCAGCAGCTTAGGGACCGTGAGCTCCTACGAGCAGTACTTC. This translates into CASSLGTVSSYEQYF.

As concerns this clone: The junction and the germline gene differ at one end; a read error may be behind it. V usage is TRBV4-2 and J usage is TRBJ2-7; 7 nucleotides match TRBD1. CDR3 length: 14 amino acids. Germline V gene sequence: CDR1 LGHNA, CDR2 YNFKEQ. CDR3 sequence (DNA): TGTGCCAGCAGACAAGGGGGCCCCGAGGCGGGGCAGTACTTC. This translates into CASRQGGPEAGQYF.

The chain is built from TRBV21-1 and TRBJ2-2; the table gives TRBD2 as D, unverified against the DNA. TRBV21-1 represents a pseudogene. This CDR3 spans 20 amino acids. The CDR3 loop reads CASSTSTGGWTSGRPGELFF. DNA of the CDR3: TGTGCCAGCAGCACCTCCACAGGGGGATGGACTAGCGGGAGACCCGGGGAGCTGTTTTTT.

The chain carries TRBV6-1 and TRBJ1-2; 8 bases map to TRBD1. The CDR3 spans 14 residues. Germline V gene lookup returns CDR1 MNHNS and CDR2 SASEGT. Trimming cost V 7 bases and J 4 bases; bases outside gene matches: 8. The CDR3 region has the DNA TGTGCCAGCAACCTTGGACAGGGCGGCTATGGCTACACCTTC. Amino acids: CASNLGQGGYGYTF.